This T cell receptor (beta chain) was profiled in a study of T cell responses to AZD1222 COVID-19 vaccine. Findings and caveats of the study: Sampled repertoires all dated from after the peak T cell response. Only 5 or 6 individuals given AZD1222 were seropositive at baseline. Unmutated variant regions reportedly attract nearly half of all spike-specific TCRs. Clonal diversity was possibly underestimated, and the donors were mostly white British, with more females.

TCRdb's table, derived via immunoSEQ multiplex PCR, lists solely in-frame clones and lacks some. The sample shows approximately 150,000 clones, about 92% of them seen only once. Germline V CDR1 and CDR2: SGHNT, YENEEA. CDR3 size: 13 residues. V lost 5 bases and J lost 8; bases outside the gene matches: 5. A note on this clone: The target antigen is unknown.

The sample consisted of peripheral blood, taken after recovery from COVID-19. This clonotype was obtained from an adult who had recovered from COVID-19. The chain is built from TRBV11-3 and TRBJ2-1, with 8 positions matching TRBD2. Here the CDR3 reads CASSQRGGHEQFF. As DNA, the CDR3 is TGTGCCAGCAGCCAACGGGGGGGGCATGAGCAGTTCTTC.